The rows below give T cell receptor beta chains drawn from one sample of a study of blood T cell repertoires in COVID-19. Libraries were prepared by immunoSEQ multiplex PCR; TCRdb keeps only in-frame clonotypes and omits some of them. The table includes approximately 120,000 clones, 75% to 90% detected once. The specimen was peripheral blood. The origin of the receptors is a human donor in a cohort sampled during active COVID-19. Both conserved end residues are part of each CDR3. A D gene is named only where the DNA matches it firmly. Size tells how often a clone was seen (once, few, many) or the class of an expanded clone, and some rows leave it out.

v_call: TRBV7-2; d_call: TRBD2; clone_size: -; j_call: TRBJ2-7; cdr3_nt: TGTGCCAGCAGCCCTAGGACTAGCGGGGGTTACGAGCAGTACTTC; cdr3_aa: CASSPRTSGGYEQYF
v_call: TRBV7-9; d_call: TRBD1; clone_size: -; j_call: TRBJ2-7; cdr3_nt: TGTGCCAGCACCAGCACCGGGACAGGGGCGATCTACGAGCAGTACTTC; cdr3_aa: CASTSTGTGAIYEQYF
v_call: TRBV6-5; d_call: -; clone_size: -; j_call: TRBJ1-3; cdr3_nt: TGTGCCACCGAGGCTGGAAACACCATATATTTT; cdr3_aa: CATEAGNTIYF
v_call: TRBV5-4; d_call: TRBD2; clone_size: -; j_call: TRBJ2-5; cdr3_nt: TGTGCCAGCAGCTTGGGGACTAGCGGGGGCCAAGAGACCCAGTACTTC; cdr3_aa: CASSLGTSGGQETQYF
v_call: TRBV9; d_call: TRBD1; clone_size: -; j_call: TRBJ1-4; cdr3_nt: TGTGCCAGCAGCCCGTCTCCGGGACAGAAAAATGAAAAACTGTTTTTT; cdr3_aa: CASSPSPGQKNEKLFF
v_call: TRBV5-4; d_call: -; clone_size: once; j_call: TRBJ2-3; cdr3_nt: TGTGCCAGCACCTTTCCCACGGGCACAGATACGCAGTATTTT; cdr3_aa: CASTFPTGTDTQYF
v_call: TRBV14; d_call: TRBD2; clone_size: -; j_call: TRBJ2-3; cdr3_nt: TGTGCCAGCAGCCCTTCTCGCGGGGGGGGCTCCGCAGATACGCAGTATTTT; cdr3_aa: CASSPSRGGGSADTQYF
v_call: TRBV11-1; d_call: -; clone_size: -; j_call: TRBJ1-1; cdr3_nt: TGTGCCAGCAGCTTAGATCGCACTGAAGCTTTCTTT; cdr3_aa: CASSLDRTEAFF
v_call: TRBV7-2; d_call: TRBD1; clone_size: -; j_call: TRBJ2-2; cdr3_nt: TGTGCCAGCAGCCTGGACAGGGGCATCGGGGAGCTGTTTTTT; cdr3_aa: CASSLDRGIGELFF
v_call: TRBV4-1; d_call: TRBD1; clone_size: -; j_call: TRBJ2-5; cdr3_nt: TGCGCCAGCAGCCAGCCAGACAGGGACCCGGAGACCCAGTACTTC; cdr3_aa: CASSQPDRDPETQYF
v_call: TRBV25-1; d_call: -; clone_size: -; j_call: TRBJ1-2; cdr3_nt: TGTGCCAGCAGTGAATGGGGCCAGATCTATGGCTACACCTTC; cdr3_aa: CASSEWGQIYGYTF
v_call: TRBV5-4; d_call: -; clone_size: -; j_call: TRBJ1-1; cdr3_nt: TGTGCCAGCAGCGCCGGTCGGGGGGACGACACTGAAGCTTTCTTT; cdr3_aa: CASSAGRGDDTEAFF
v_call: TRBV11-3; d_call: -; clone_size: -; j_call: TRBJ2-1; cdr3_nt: TGTGCCAGCAGCCCTGCTAGGAGGGGGGGAGTGGAAAATGAGCAGTTCTTC; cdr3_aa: CASSPARRGGVENEQFF
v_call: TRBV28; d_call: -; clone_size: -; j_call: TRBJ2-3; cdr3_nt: TGTGCCAGCAGCCGCCCACCAACCACCGGGGGTACGCAGTATTTT; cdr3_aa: CASSRPPTTGGTQYF
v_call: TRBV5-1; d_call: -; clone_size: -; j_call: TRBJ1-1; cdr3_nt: TGCGCCAGCAGCTTATTGAAAGGGGGACGGATGAACACTGAAGCTTTCTTT; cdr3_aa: CASSLLKGGRMNTEAFF
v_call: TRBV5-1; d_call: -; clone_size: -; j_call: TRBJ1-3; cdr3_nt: TGCGCCAGCAGCTTGCTGTCTGGAAACACCATATATTTT; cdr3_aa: CASSLLSGNTIYF
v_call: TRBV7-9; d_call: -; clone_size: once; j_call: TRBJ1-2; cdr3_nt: TGTGCCAGCAGCTTAGAGTTCCCCGGGACACCTAACTATGGCTACACCTTC; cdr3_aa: CASSLEFPGTPNYGYTF
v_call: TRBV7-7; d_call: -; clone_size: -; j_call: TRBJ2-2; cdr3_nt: TGTGCTAGCAGCTTGGGGCCCTCCTACACCGGGGAGCTGTTTTTT; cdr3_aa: CASSLGPSYTGELFF
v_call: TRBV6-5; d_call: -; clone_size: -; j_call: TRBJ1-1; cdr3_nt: TGTGCCAGCAGCCCACGGGGGGGTAACACTGAAGCTTTCTTT; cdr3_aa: CASSPRGGNTEAFF
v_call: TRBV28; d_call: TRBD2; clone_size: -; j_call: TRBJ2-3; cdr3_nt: TGTGCCGGGAATAGCGGGAGCGGGAGCACAGATACGCAGTATTTT; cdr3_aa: CAGNSGSGSTDTQYF
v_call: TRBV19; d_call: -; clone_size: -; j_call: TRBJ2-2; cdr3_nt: TGTGCCAGTACCCCGACAGTTTGGGGGGAGGACACCGGGGAGCTGTTTTTT; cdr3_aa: CASTPTVWGEDTGELFF
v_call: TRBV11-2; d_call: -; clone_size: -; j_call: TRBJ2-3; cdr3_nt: TGTGCCAGCAGCGTACGGGGGGCAGGAGATACGCAGTATTTT; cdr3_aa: CASSVRGAGDTQYF
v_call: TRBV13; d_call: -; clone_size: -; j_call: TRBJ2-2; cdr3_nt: TGTGCCAGCAGCCCCGAGCCGAACACCGGGGAGCTGTTTTTT; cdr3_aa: CASSPEPNTGELFF
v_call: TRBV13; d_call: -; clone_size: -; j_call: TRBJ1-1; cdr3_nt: TGTGCCAGCAGCTTAAACCCCCGGGGGGCTGAAGCTTTCTTT; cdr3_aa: CASSLNPRGAEAFF
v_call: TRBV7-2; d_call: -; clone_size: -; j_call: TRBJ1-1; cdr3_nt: TGTGCCAGCAGCTTATATGGAGGTCAGCTGAACACTGAAGCTTTCTTT; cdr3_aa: CASSLYGGQLNTEAFF
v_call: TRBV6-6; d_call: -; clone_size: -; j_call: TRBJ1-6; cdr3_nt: TGTGCCAGCAGTCCTCCCCACTTGCCCACGACACATTCACCCCTCCACTTT; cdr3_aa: CASSPPHLPTTHSPLHF
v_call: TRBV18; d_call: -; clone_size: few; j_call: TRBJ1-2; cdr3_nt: TGTGCCAGCTCACCAACAGGCCTCTATGGCTACACCTTC; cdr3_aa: CASSPTGLYGYTF
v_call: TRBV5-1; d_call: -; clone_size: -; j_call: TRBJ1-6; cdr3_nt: TGCGCCAGCAGCTTGGGGAGTAATTCACCCCTCCACTTT; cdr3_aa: CASSLGSNSPLHF
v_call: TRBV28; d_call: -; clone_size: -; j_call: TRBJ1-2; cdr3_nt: TGTGCCAGCAAAGGGTGGGGGAGGTTAGGTGGCTACACCTTC; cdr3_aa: CASKGWGRLGGYTF